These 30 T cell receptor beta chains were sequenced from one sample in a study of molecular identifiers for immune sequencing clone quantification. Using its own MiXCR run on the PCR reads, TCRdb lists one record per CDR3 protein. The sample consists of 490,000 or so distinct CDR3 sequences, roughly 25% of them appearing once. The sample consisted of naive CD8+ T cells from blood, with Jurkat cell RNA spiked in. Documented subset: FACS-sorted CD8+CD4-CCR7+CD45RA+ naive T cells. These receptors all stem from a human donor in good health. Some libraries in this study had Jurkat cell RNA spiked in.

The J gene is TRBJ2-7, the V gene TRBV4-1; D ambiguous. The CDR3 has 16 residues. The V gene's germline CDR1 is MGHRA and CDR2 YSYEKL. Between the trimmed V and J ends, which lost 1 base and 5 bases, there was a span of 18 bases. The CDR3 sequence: CASSQADATRVDEQYF. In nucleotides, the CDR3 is TGCGCCAGCAGCCAAGCGGATGCGACAAGGGTCGACGAGCAGTACTTC.

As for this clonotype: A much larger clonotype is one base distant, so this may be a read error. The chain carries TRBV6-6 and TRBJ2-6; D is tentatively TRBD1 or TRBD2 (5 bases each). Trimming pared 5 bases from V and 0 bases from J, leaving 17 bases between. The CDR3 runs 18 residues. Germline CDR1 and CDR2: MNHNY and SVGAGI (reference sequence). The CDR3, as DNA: TGTGCCAGCAGTCTCCCGGGACGGCTAGACTCTGGGGCCAACGTCCTGACTTTC. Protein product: CASSLPGRLDSGANVLTF.

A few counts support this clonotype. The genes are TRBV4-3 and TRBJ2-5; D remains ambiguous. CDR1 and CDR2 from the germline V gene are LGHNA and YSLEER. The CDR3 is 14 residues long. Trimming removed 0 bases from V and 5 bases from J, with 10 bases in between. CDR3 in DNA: TGCGCCAGCAGCCAAGAACCAGGCGCGGAGACCCAGTACTTC. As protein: CASSQEPGAETQYF.

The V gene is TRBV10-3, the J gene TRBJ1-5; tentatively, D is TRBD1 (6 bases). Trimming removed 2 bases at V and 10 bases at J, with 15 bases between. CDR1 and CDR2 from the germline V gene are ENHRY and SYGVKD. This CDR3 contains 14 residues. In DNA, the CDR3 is TGTGCCATCAGTGAGCCAGGGGAACAGAGCCCCCAGCATTTT. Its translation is CAISEPGEQSPQHF.

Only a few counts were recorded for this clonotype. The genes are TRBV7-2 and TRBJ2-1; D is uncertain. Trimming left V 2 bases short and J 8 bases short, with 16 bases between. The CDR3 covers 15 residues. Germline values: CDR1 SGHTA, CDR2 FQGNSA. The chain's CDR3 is CASSLSAGFLDEQFF. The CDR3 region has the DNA TGTGCCAGCAGCTTATCGGCAGGATTTCTTGATGAGCAGTTCTTC. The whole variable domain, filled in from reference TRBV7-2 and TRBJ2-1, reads GAGVSQSPSNKVTEKGKDVELRCDPISGHTALYWYRQSLGQGLEFLIYFQGNSAPDKSGLPSDRFSAERTGGSVSTLTIQRTQQEDSAVYLCASSLSAGFLDEQFFGPGTRLTVL.

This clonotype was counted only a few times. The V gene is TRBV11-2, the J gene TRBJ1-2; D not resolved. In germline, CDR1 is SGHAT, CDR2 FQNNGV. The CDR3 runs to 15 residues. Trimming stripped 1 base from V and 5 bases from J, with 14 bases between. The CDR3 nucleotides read TGTGCCAGCAGCTTAGCGGTTAAGACGATATATGGCTACACCTTC. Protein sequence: CASSLAVKTIYGYTF.

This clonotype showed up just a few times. In DNA, the CDR3 is TGCGCCAGCAGCTTGGTTTCGTCCGGGGAGCTGTTTTTT. Translation: CASSLVSSGELFF. The V gene is TRBV5-1, the J gene TRBJ2-2; no definite D call. Trimming cost V 0 bases and J 6 bases, with 6 bases left between them. CDR3 length: 13 amino acids. From germline, CDR1 is SGHRS and CDR2 YFSETQ.

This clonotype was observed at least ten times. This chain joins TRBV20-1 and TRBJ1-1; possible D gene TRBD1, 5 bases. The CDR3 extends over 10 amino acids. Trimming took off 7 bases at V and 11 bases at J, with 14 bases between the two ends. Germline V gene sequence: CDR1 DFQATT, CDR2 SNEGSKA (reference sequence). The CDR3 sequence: CSVIKGHAFF. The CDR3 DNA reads TGCAGTGTTATAAAGGGGCACGCTTTCTTT.

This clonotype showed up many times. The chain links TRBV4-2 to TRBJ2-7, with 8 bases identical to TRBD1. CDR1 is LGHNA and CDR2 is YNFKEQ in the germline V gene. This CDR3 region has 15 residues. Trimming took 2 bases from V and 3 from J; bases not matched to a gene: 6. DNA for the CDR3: TGTGCCAGCAGCCAATCGACAGGGGCGGGCTACGAGCAGTACTTC. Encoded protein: CASSQSTGAGYEQYF.

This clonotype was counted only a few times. This CDR3 reads CASSFEGTVGGYTF. The CDR3, as DNA: TGCGCCAGCAGCTTTGAAGGCACGGTTGGTGGCTACACCTTC. This rearrangement joins TRBV5-1 to TRBJ1-2; D remains unclear. CDR1 is SGHRS, CDR2 YFSETQ, per germline. V lost 2 bases to trimming and J lost 7 bases, with 15 bases between them. The CDR3 spans 14 residues.

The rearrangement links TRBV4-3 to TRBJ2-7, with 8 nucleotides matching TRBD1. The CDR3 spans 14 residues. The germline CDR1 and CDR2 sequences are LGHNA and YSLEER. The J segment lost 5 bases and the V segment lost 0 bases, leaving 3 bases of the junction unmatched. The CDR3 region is CASSQDFRGHEQYF. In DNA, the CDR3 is TGCGCCAGCAGCCAAGATTTCAGGGGGCACGAGCAGTACTTC.

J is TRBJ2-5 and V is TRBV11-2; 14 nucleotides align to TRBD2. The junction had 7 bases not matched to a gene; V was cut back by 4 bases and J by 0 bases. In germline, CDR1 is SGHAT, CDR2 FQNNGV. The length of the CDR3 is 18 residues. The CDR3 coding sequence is TGTGCCAGCAGCTCGGGACTAGCGGGGGCCGCGTACCAAGAGACCCAGTACTTC. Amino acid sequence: CASSSGLAGAAYQETQYF.

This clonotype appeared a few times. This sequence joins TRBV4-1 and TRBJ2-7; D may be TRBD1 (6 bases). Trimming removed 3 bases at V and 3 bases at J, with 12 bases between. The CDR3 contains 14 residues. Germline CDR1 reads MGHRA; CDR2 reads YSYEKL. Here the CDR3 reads CASSQRTDYYEQYF. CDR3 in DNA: TGCGCCAGCAGCCAGAGGACAGACTACTACGAGCAGTACTTC.

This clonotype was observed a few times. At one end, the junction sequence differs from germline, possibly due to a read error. CDR3 in DNA: TGTGCCAGCAGCTTGCCGGACTCCGAAAATGAAAAACTGTTTTTT. This gives the protein CASSLPDSENEKLFF. The J gene is TRBJ1-4, the V gene TRBV5-3; no definite D call. Being an ORF, TRBV5-3 has a function that is uncertain. CDR3 length: 15 residues.

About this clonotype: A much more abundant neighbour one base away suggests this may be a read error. The chain's CDR3 is CASPLAKSSYNEQFF. CDR3 DNA sequence: TGTGCCAGCCCCCTGGCTAAAAGCTCCTACAATGAGCAGTTCTTC. V is TRBV7-6 and J is TRBJ2-1; the D is unclear. CDR1 and CDR2 (germline): SGHVS, FNYEAQ. The CDR3 covers 15 residues. Trimming stripped 8 bases from V and 0 bases from J, with 14 bases between. Full variable domain (missing parts from reference TRBV7-6 and TRBJ2-1): GAGVSQSPRYKVTKRGQDVALRCDPISGHVSLYWYRQALGQGPEFLTYFNYEAQQDKSGLPNDRFSAERPEGSISTLTIQRTEQRDSAMYRCASPLAKSSYNEQFFGPGTRLTVL.

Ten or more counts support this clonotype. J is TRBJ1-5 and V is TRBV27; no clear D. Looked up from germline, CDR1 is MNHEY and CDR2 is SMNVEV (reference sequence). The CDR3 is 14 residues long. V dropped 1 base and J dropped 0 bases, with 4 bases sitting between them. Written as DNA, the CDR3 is TGTGCCAGCAGTTTATTGAGTAGCAATCAGCCCCAGCATTTT. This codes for CASSLLSSNQPQHF.

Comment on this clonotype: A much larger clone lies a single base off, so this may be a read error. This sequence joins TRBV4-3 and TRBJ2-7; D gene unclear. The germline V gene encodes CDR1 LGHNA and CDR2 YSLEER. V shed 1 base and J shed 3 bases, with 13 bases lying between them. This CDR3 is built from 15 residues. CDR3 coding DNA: TGCGCCAGCAGCCAAGGCACCTCTGATCTCTACGAGCAGTACTTC. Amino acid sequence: CASSQGTSDLYEQYF.

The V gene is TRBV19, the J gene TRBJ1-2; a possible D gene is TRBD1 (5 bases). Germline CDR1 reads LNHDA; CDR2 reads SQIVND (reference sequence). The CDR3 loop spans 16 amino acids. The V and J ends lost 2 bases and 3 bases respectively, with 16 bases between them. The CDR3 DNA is TGTGCCAGTAGTATAATCCCCCCCCCGGGGGACTATGGCTACACCTTC. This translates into CASSIIPPPGDYGYTF.

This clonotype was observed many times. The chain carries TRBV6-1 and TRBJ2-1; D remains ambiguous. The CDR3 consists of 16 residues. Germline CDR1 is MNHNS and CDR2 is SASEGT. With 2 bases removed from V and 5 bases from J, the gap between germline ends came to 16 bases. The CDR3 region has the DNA TGTGCCAGCAGTGAACTGTCTCGACCCTTGCACAATGAGCAGTTCTTC. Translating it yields CASSELSRPLHNEQFF.

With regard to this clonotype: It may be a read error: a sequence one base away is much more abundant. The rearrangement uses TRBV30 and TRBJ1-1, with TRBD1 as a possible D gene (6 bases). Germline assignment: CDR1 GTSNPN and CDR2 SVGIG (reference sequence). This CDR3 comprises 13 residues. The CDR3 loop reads CAWSDGRGTESFF. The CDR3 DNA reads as TGTGCCTGGAGTGACGGCAGGGGCACTGAATCTTTCTTT.

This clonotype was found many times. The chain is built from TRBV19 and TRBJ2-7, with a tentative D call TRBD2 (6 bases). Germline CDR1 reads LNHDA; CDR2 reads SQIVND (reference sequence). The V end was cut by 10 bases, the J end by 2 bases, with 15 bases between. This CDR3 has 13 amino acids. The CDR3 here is CATSPGLPYEQYF. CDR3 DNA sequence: TGTGCCACTTCTCCGGGACTCCCCTACGAGCAGTACTTC.

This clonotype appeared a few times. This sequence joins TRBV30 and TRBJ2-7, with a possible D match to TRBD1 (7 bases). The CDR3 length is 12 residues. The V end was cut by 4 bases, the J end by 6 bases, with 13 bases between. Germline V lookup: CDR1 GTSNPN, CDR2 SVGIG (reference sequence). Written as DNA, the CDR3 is TGTGCCTGGACAGGGGGAGGTAGCGAGCAGTACTTC. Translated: CAWTGGGSEQYF.

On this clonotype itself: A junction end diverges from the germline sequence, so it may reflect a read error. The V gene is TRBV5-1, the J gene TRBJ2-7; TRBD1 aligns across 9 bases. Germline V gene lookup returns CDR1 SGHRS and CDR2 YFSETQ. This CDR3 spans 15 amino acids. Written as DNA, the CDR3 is TGCGCCAGCAGCACTGACTTGGGACAGGGTTACGAGCAGTGCTTC. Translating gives CASSTDLGQGYEQCF.

CDR3 DNA sequence: TGTGCCAGCAGTTACTCACTAGCGGGAGAGGGAGAGACCCAGTACTTC. This gives the protein CASSYSLAGEGETQYF. This sequence joins TRBV6-2 or TRBV6-3 and TRBJ2-5; TRBD2 aligns across 11 bases. The CDR3 is 16 residues long. V shed 0 bases and J 4 bases; nucleotides not matched to a gene: 4. Germline CDR1 reads MNHEY; CDR2 reads SVGEGT.

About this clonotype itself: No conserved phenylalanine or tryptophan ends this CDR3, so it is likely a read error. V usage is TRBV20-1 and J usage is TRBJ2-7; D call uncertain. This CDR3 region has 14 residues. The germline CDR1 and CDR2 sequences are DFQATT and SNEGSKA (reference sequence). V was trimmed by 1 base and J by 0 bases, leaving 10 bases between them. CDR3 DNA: TGCAGTGCTAGAGGTCTGGGCAGCTCCTACGAGCAGTACCTC. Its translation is CSARGLGSSYEQYL.

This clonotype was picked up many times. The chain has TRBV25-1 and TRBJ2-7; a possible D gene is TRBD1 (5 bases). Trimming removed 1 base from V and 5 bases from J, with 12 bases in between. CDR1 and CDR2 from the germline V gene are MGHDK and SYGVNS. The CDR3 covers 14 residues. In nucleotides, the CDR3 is TGTGCCAGCAGTGAATTCTCAGGGTTGGACGAGCAGTACTTC. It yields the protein CASSEFSGLDEQYF.

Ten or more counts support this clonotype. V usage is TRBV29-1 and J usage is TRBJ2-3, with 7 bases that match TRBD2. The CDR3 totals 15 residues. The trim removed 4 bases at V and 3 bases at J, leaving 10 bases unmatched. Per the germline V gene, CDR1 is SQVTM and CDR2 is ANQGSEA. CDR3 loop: CSVAGGGEGTDTQYF. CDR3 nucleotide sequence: TGCAGCGTTGCCGGCGGGGGTGAAGGGACAGATACGCAGTATTTT.

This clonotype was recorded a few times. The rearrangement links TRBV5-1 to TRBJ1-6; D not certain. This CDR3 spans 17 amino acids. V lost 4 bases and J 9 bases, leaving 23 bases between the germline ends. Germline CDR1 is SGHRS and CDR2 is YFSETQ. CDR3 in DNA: TGCGCCAGCAGCCACTCGGACCGGCTTGGGCCCGGTTCACCCCTCCACTTT. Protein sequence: CASSHSDRLGPGSPLHF.

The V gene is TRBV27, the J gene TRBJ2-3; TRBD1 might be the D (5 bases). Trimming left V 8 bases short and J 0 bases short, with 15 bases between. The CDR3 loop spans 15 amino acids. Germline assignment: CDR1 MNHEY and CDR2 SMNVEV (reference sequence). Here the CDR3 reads CASGFRDTSTDTQYF. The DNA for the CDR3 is TGTGCCAGCGGCTTCAGGGATACTAGCACAGATACGCAGTATTTT.

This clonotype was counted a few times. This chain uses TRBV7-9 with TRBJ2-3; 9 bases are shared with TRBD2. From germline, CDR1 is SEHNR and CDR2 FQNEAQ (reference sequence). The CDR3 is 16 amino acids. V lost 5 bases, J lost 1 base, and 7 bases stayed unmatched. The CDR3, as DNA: TGTGCCAGCAGCCCCAGTGTAGCGGGGGGCACAGATACGCAGTATTTT. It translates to CASSPSVAGGTDTQYF.